The rows below give T cell receptor beta chains drawn from one sample of a study of blood T cells in healthy people across ages. TCRdb itself ran the 5' RACE reads through MiXCR, one entry per CDR3 protein. The sample lists over a million distinct CDR3 sequences; less than 45% were seen once. The sample was blood. These receptors all come from a woman in her late teens or twenties in good health. The conserved cysteine and the conserved F or W are not part of the CDR3 here.

V gene: TRBV15; J gene: .; CDR3 protein: ATSRFDNPYEQY
V gene: TRBV27; J gene: .; CDR3 protein: ASSLSSGFHEQY
V gene: TRBV28; J gene: TRBJ2-2; CDR3 protein: ASSLRKDSSGSPTGELF
V gene: TRBV4-3; J gene: TRBJ2-2; CDR3 protein: ASSQEGYPNTGELF
V gene: TRBV21-1; J gene: TRBJ1-2; CDR3 protein: AKRTGQGYGYT
V gene: TRBV14; J gene: TRBJ2-1; CDR3 protein: ASSQDPPGRLTYNEQF
V gene: TRBV7-2; J gene: TRBJ2-2; CDR3 protein: ANSPHSGGNTGELF
V gene: TRBV4-2; J gene: TRBJ2-4; CDR3 protein: ASSQIVAGTSGGLAKNIQY
V gene: TRBV27; J gene: TRBJ2-2; CDR3 protein: ATGRGTLNTGELF
V gene: TRBV5-6; J gene: TRBJ2-3; CDR3 protein: ASSLGIGSTDTQY
V gene: TRBV20-1; J gene: TRBJ2-1; CDR3 protein: SALEERGVLRNEQF
V gene: TRBV20-1; J gene: TRBJ2-5; CDR3 protein: SVPILAGEETQY
V gene: TRBV4-3; J gene: TRBJ1-2; CDR3 protein: ASSQDRSVPYGYT
V gene: TRBV6-6; J gene: TRBJ2-3; CDR3 protein: ASSYGRNADTQY
V gene: TRBV5-1; J gene: TRBJ1-2; CDR3 protein: ASSVATGGGYT
V gene: TRBV27; J gene: TRBJ1-1; CDR3 protein: AGSLAARGSGAF
V gene: TRBV28; J gene: TRBJ1-2; CDR3 protein: ASSLATYGYT
V gene: TRBV6-2/TRBV6-3; J gene: TRBJ1-2; CDR3 protein: ASSHPGQGAYGYT
V gene: TRBV5-1; J gene: TRBJ1-3; CDR3 protein: ASSLVGIGNTIY
V gene: TRBV3-1; J gene: TRBJ1-1; CDR3 protein: ASSADRERSF
V gene: TRBV19; J gene: TRBJ1-5; CDR3 protein: ASSIASYQPQH
V gene: TRBV12-3/TRBV12-4; J gene: TRBJ2-3; CDR3 protein: ASSYPDRLTDTQY
V gene: TRBV6-5; J gene: TRBJ1-6; CDR3 protein: ASSYALGTDYNSPLH
V gene: TRBV4-3; J gene: TRBJ1-2; CDR3 protein: ASSQAGTATYGYT
V gene: TRBV2; J gene: TRBJ2-1; CDR3 protein: ASRYLAGGTNERF
V gene: TRBV28; J gene: TRBJ2-1; CDR3 protein: ASSLEDYSYNEQF
V gene: TRBV29-1; J gene: TRBJ2-1; CDR3 protein: SALFPLRNEQF
V gene: TRBV5-4; J gene: TRBJ1-1; CDR3 protein: ASRHHDGTEAF
V gene: TRBV4-3; J gene: TRBJ2-2; CDR3 protein: ASSQDRGTVNTGELF
V gene: TRBV20-1; J gene: TRBJ2-1; CDR3 protein: SARKGFSGRVLPLEQF
V gene: TRBV6-2/TRBV6-3; J gene: TRBJ2-2; CDR3 protein: ASSHRFTNTGELF
V gene: TRBV20-1; J gene: TRBJ2-1; CDR3 protein: SVRDDVRYNEQF
V gene: TRBV6-1; J gene: TRBJ1-2; CDR3 protein: ASSQGVDGYT
V gene: TRBV27; J gene: TRBJ1-2; CDR3 protein: ASKGGINYGYT
V gene: TRBV15; J gene: TRBJ1-2; CDR3 protein: ATSREISNYGYT
V gene: TRBV6-5; J gene: TRBJ2-3; CDR3 protein: ASSRRVTDTQY
V gene: TRBV7-2; J gene: TRBJ2-1; CDR3 protein: ASRQPGTLQF
V gene: TRBV7-2; J gene: TRBJ1-1; CDR3 protein: ASSLQGGRTEAF
V gene: TRBV7-2; J gene: TRBJ1-6; CDR3 protein: AVGTGGPDRPLH
V gene: TRBV7-9; J gene: TRBJ1-4; CDR3 protein: ASSEGLGDEKLF
V gene: TRBV5-1; J gene: TRBJ2-5; CDR3 protein: ASSFFPEKSQETQY
V gene: TRBV5-1; J gene: TRBJ2-3; CDR3 protein: ASSLQGPGTDTQY
V gene: TRBV14; J gene: TRBJ1-6; CDR3 protein: ASSQGTGGNSPLH
V gene: TRBV24-1; J gene: TRBJ2-7; CDR3 protein: ATSDSLGTGEEQY
V gene: TRBV29-1; J gene: TRBJ2-7; CDR3 protein: SVEEARTGAYEQY